This record covers a single TCR beta chain. This clone has only a few counts. Its antigen specificity is not known. No base quality values were provided; no much bigger clone lies one nucleotide off. The entry originates in a study of beta chain features in type 1 diabetes (dated by TCRdb to between 2017 and 2018). Context from the whole study: Mean age, gender distribution, total cell number and subset yield did not differ between patients and healthy donors. A total of about 100,000,000 sorted cells were examined across all samples, and RNA yield correlated strongly with the number of cells per subset. The study compared TCRB repertoires of sorted circulating CD4+ T cell subsets between recently diagnosed type 1 diabetes patients and matched healthy donors. Naive and central memory subsets were obtained from all 30 or so donors, but regulatory and stem cell-like memory subsets were isolated from only 8 patients and 8 healthy donors. On the study overall, not on this receptor specifically: Naive, central memory and regulatory TCRB repertoires appeared more similar among patients than among healthy donors. Type 1 diabetes patients showed a moderate but significant shortening of TCRB CDR3 length in all four CD4+ subsets. Because the HLA sub-analyses included only small numbers of individuals, any influence of HLA type on TCRB rearrangement was left unresolved. Because cDNA was sequenced instead of genomic DNA, activated cells with high expression could be over-represented, although the groups did not differ in activation or CD3 levels. Shorter templates might be favored by PCR, yet because patient and control samples were amplified and corrected together, any such skew would affect both groups equally. Patients with type 1 diabetes made fewer insertions and deleted more nucleotides at VDJ recombination sites, implying thymic rearrangement abnormalities.

From each donor, a single peripheral blood sample of approximately 0.11 L on average was drawn into heparinised tubes. Naive, central memory, regulatory and stem cell-like memory CD4+ T cells were sorted on a BD FACSAria II using a panel including CD45RO, CCR7, CD25, CD127, CD95 and CD27. Every sorted population had a purity above 95%. PBMCs were separated immediately by Lymphoprep density gradient centrifugation and were stained directly, without being cultured. So that batch effects would be minimized, each experiment stained and sorted samples in pairs, pairing one healthy donor with one patient. Including cysteine and phenylalanine, the CDR3 has 15 amino acids. The entry retains the CDR3 DNA only, 45 bases that are in frame from base 1. The germline V gene provides CDR1 MDHEN and CDR2 SYDVKM. V and J are trimmed by 6 bases and 6 bases, and the gene matches miss 11 bases of the junction. The entire amount of isolated RNA was reverse transcribed using the High Capacity cDNA Reverse Transcription Kit, so the sequenced TCRB transcripts were expressed ones. Deep immunoSEQ sequencing was performed on naive, central memory and regulatory T cell samples, with an average of roughly 3.6 million total reads per sample. Sorted cells were lysed in RLT buffer and RNA was extracted with DNase-treated RNeasy Micro or Mini kits, depending on cell number. To prevent cross-contamination, each cell subset was processed individually, whereas patient and healthy donor samples were processed jointly. The immunoSEQ multiplex PCR was used to amplify TCRB sequences from cDNA, yielding 87-bp fragments that span the CDR3 region. Amplicons were sequenced on the Illumina HiSeq platform. Regarding the original processing steps: PCR bias was corrected computationally using synthetic template baselines, and reads within Hamming distance 2 were collapsed, with unmergeable singletons discarded. Reads were aligned to IMGT to assign V, D and J genes, CDR3 length, and insertions or deletions at six rearrangement sites. Within each subset, clonotype counts were normalized to sorted cell number, and only after that were true diversity and Gini coefficients computed with the tcR R package. The overlap coefficient, calculated on TCRB nucleotide sequences, was used to quantify repertoire sharing. In TCRdb, the immuneACCESS table is reduced to in-frame sequences with V and J assigned. These tables do not hold every clone; where another copy was compared, an unresolved V gene accounts for under half, and the others remain unexplained. D and trimming come from the DNA, and the V and J calls and clone size come from that table. In all, the sample holds under 200,000 clones, and about 9.3% of those were seen once. The biggest ten clones account for 0.45% to 0.5% of the sample.

Material for sequencing was central memory CD4+ T cells from blood. The chain uses TRBV28 and TRBJ2-7; a stretch of 10 junction bases matches TRBD2. The receptor comes from a young man with type 1 diabetes. The DNA sequence reads TGTGCCAGCAGACCCCACGGGGTAGCGGGAGGCGAGCAGTACTTC. Translated, this is CASRPHGVAGGEQYF.